This T cell receptor beta chain stems from a study of cytomegalovirus exposure and HLA in healthy donors. General study points: Rarity held for most TCR sequences, but there were some public TCRs that occurred in many donors. The study listed about 150 cytomegalovirus-associated TCR beta chains. Reports showed the classifier diagnosing cytomegalovirus status with high specificity and sensitivity.

A remark on this clone: What it recognizes is unknown.

CDR3 length equals 14 residues. Trimming at V came to 1 base and at J to 6 bases, leaving 5 bases not matched to a gene. CDR1 is SGHRS, CDR2 YFSETQ, per germline. With 60 Vbeta and 13 Jbeta primers, the PCR was carried out. This table comes from immunoSEQ multiplex PCR, and its TCRdb copy is limited to in-frame clones, with some not included. This sample carries around 150,000 clones, roughly four fifths of them seen once, and the ten largest clones take approximately 3%. J is TRBJ2-7 and V is TRBV5-1; 9 bases map to TRBD1. Sequenced: PBMCs. This clonotype was sampled from a woman aged 50 to 60 in good health and CMV-seropositive. The CDR3 spells CASSLLQGASEQYF. CDR3 in DNA: TGCGCCAGCAGCTTGTTACAGGGGGCAAGCGAGCAGTACTTC. Based on the CDR3 plus reference TRBV5-1 and TRBJ2-7, the full variable domain is KAGVTQTPRYLIKTRGQQVTLSCSPISGHRSVSWYQQTPGQGLQFLFEYFSETQRNKGNFPGRFSGRQFSNSRSEMNVSTLELGDSALYLCASSLLQGASEQYFGPGTRLTVT.